In its sample, the clone carrying this TCR beta chain was seen many times. The antigen is not known. The sample originates from a study of liver allograft versus peripheral blood T cells. About the study: The authors compared T cell receptor repertoires in transplanted livers with those in the peripheral blood of recipients. Broader study findings: It was reported that the T cell receptor repertoires found inside liver allografts differed from those that were detected in peripheral blood.

Germline V lookup: CDR1 MNHEY, CDR2 SMNVEV (reference sequence). This CDR3 has 16 residues. V trimming: 5 bases; J trimming: 1 base; junction bases outside the gene matches: 9. TCRdb processed the reads anew with MiXCR; each CDR3 protein has one entry. The table lists over 5,500 distinct CDR3 sequences, 15% to 20% of them singletons. The gene calls are TRBV27 and TRBJ2-7; 9 bases are a match to TRBD1. This clonotype was obtained from a human patient who had a liver transplant. The T cells may come from the graft donor. CDR3 amino acids: CASSTPMGQGSYEQYF. CDR3 DNA: TGTGCCAGCAGTACTCCAATGGGACAGGGTTCCTACGAGCAGTACTTC.